Listed here is a single T cell receptor (beta chain). The specificity of this receptor is unknown. The input lacks base qualities; no much larger clone sits a single base away. TCRbeta CDR3 regions were amplified from genomic DNA by means of the immunoSEQ Assay, a bias-controlled multiplex PCR. The source study handled its data this way. The number of nucleated cells in each sample was estimated by amplification of reference gene primers within the assay. To quantify the absolute abundance of each unique TCRbeta CDR3 rearrangement, sequence reads were collapsed and filtered. For each sample, productive Simpson clonality was calculated as the square root of Simpson's diversity index across productive rearrangements. The immuneACCESS repertoire file appears here via TCRdb, limited to in-frame rearrangements. These files lack a portion of the clones; in checked studies, under half of the deficit traces to unresolved V genes, and the cause of the others is not known. For V, J and clone size, that table is used; D and trimming come from the DNA. The sample table holds a few hundred thousand clones, of which approximately 88% were seen once. The ten top clones hold approximately 0.85% of the sample.

A second Seattle source provided samples from volunteer blood donors who had recovered from COVID-19. Whole blood was collected in K2EDTA tubes by collaborating institutions according to the institutions' own protocols. Collaborator samples were shipped for TCRbeta analysis as frozen whole blood, isolated PBMCs, or DNA extracted from either sample type. Trimming takes 4 bases off V and 2 bases off J; junction bases not matched to a gene: 5. From cysteine to phenylalanine, the CDR3 is 15 amino acids long. CDR3 DNA is the only sequence kept; it has 45 bases, read in frame from the first base. The germline V gene sets CDR1 to KGHDR and CDR2 to SFDVKD. This entry comes from a study of blood T cell repertoires in COVID-19 (dated by TCRdb to 2020 to 2022). About the full investigation: Samples from collaborators originated in the United States, Italy and Spain and spanned both the acute and convalescent phases of COVID-19. HLA class I and class II types, where available, came from metadata supplied by the sample provider rather than from assay-based typing. The material from the prospective study consisted of cDNA or gDNA derived from T cells, B-cell-depleted T cells, or PBMCs. Subjects who had been exposed to COVID-19, were actively infected with it, or had recovered from it provided the deeply sampled blood TCRbeta repertoires that made up the dataset. Nearly every sample came with metadata listing a de-identified subject ID, COVID-19 status, age in years and sex. Samples came from the ongoing ImmuneRACE study (first 160 participants) plus 1,254 subjects from 6 global collaborators. A freely available public database, intended as a resource for researchers studying the immune response to SARS-CoV-2, is where the repertoires were released.

General conclusions and limits of the study: Clinical and demographic metadata were provided uncurated, with the amount varying by source and participant.

Source material: peripheral blood. The source of this sequence is a woman aged 40-49 years who had recovered from COVID-19. The rearranged segments are TRBV24-1 and TRBJ2-7; 9 bases in the junction line up with TRBD1. The DNA sequence is TGTGCCACCAGTGACCCGGGACAGGGAGCCTACGAGCAGTACTTC. This encodes CATSDPGQGAYEQYF.